The T cell receptor beta chain under discussion was sequenced for a study of T cell responses to AZD1222 COVID-19 vaccine. Overall study findings and caveats: Clonal diversity was possibly underestimated, and the donors were mostly white British, with more females. An increase in Spike-specific TCR breadth and depth was observed after two AZD1222 doses. Dominant at 160-218 and 743-854, vaccine-associated CD4 TCRs also spanned spike.

Concerning this clone itself: Its antigen is currently unknown.

Looked up from germline, CDR1 is MGHRA and CDR2 is YSYEKL. The CDR3 runs to 18 residues. V shed 1 base, J shed 0 bases, and the junction held 5 bases outside the gene matches. Libraries were prepared by immunoSEQ multiplex PCR; TCRdb keeps only in-frame clonotypes and omits some of them. The repertoire includes some 95,000 clones, roughly 86% of them detected once, and less than 3.5% sits in the top ten. The chain recombines TRBV4-1 with TRBJ2-2; TRBD2 aligns across 10 bases. The TCR originated in an adult in good health. The sequences come from peripheral blood, collected on day 0 of MenACWY control vaccination. CDR3 loop: CASSQAGLAKTNTGELFF. The CDR3 region has the DNA TGCGCCAGCAGCCAAGCGGGACTAGCGAAAACGAACACCGGGGAGCTGTTTTTT.